This T cell receptor beta chain came from a study of shared clonotypes between healthy human individuals. General study results and limits: Of the naive CD4 clonotypes, around 5.2% were shared across a few donors. Researchers found naive subsets generally carried larger estimated richness than memory subsets.

CD45RO-negative, CCR7-positively selected cells formed the naive CD8 fraction, excluding terminally differentiated effector memory CD45RA+ cells. To note about this clone: Its specificity is unknown.

The germline gives CDR1 SEHNR, CDR2 FQNEAQ (reference sequence). The CDR3 consists of 14 residues. V gave up 2 bases and J gave up 5 bases, with 13 bases separating them. Assay: immunoSEQ multiplex PCR; the TCRdb copy retains only in-frame clones and omits some. The profile shows about 2.1 million clones, approximately 94% of them singletons. The chain employs TRBV7-9 and TRBJ2-7; D assignment may be TRBD1 or TRBD2 (5 bases each). The sequencing sample was made of naive CD8+ T cells from PBMCs. This receptor was obtained from a man between 18 and 29 years old in good health. Some clones in this sample may be carry-over from other donors' samples. CDR3 DNA sequence: TGTGCCAGCAGCTTAACAGGCCGGGGCCACGAGCAGTACTTC. The encoded protein is CASSLTGRGHEQYF. Drawing the rest from reference TRBV7-9 and TRBJ2-7, the complete variable domain is DTGVSQNPRHKITKRGQNVTFRCDPISEHNRLYWYRQTLGQGPEFLTYFQNEAQLEKSRLLSDRFSAERPKGSFSTLEIQRTEQGDSAMYLCASSLTGRGHEQYFGPGTRLTVT.